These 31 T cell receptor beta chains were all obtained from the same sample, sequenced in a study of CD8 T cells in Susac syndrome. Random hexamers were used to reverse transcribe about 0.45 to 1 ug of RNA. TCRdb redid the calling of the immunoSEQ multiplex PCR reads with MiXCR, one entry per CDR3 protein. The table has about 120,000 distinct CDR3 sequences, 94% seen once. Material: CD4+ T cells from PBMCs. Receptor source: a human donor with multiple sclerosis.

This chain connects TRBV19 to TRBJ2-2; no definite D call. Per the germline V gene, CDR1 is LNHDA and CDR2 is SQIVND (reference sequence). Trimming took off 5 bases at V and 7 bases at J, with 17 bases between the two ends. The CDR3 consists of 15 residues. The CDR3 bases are TGTGCCAGTAGTGTCGAGGCGGACGTCAGCGGGGAGCTGTTTTTT. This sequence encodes CASSVEADVSGELFF. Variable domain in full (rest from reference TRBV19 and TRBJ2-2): DGGITQSPKYLFRKEGQNVTLSCEQNLNHDAMYWYRQDPGQGLRLIYYSQIVNDFQKGDIAEGYSVSREKKESFPLTVTSAQKNPTAFYLCASSVEADVSGELFFGEGSRLTVL.

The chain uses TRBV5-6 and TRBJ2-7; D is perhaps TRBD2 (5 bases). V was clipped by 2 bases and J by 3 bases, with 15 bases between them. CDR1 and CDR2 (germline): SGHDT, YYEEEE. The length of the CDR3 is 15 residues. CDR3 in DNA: TGTGCCAGCAGCTTTTTCCGTCTTGGAGGCTACGAGCAGTACTTC. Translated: CASSFFRLGGYEQYF.

CDR3 nucleotides: TGTGCCAGTAGTGTCCTCGGCGGGGAGCTGTTTTTT. It encodes CASSVLGGELFF. The chain uses TRBV19 and TRBJ2-2; D not resolved. The CDR3 covers 12 residues. The V end was cut by 5 bases, the J end by 7 bases, with 8 bases between. Germline assignment: CDR1 LNHDA and CDR2 SQIVND (reference sequence). The full variable domain, rest sourced from reference TRBV19 and TRBJ2-2, is DGGITQSPKYLFRKEGQNVTLSCEQNLNHDAMYWYRQDPGQGLRLIYYSQIVNDFQKGDIAEGYSVSREKKESFPLTVTSAQKNPTAFYLCASSVLGGELFFGEGSRLTVL.

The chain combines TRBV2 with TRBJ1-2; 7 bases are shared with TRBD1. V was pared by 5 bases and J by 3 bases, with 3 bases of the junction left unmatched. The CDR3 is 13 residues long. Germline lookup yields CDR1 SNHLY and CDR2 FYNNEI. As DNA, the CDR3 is TGTGCCAGCAGTTGGACAGGAGACTATGGCTACACCTTC. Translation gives CASSWTGDYGYTF.

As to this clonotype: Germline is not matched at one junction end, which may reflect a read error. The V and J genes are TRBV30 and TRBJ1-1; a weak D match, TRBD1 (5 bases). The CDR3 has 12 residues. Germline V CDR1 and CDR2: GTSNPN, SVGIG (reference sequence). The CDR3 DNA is TGTGCCTGGGGGGGTAGAGCCTATGAAGCTTCCTTT. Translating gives CAWGGRAYEASF.

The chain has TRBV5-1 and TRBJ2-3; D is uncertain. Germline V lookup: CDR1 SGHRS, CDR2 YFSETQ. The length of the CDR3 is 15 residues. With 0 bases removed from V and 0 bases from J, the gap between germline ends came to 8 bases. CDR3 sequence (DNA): TGCGCCAGCAGCTTGGGCACTCCTAGCACAGATACGCAGTATTTT. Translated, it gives CASSLGTPSTDTQYF.

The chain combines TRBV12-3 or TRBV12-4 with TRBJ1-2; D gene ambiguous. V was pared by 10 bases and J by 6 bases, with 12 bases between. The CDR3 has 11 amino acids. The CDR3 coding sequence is TGTGCCACAACCGGGTATGATGGCTACACCTTC. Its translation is CATTGYDGYTF.

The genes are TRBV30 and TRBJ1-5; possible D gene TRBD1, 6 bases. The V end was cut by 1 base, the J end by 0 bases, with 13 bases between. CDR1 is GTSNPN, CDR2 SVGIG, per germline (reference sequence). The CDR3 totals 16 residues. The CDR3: CAWSAGARTSNQPQHF. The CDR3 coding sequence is TGTGCCTGGAGTGCAGGGGCGCGCACTAGCAATCAGCCCCAGCATTTT. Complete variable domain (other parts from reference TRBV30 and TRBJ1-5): SQTIHQWPATLVQPVGSPLSLECTVEGTSNPNLYWYRQAAGRGLQLLFYSVGIGQISSEVPQNLSASRPQDRQFILSSKKLLLSDSGFYLCAWSAGARTSNQPQHFGDGTRLSIL.

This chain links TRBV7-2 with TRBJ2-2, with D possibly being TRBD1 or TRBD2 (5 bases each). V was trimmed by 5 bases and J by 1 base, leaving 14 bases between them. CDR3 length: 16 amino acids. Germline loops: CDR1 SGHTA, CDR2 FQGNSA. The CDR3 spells CASSPPGTENTGELFF. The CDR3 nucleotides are TGTGCCAGCAGCCCCCCCGGGACGGAGAACACCGGGGAGCTGTTTTTT.

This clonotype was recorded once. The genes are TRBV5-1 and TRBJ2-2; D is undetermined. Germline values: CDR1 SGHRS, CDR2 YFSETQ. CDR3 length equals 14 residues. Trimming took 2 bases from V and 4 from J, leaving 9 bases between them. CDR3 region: CASSLSAVTGELFF. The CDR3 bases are TGCGCCAGCAGCTTAAGCGCTGTCACCGGGGAGCTGTTTTTT.

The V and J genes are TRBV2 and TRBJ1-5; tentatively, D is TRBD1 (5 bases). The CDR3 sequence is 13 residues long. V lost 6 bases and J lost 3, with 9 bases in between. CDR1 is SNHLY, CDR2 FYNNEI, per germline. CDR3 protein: CASSRGHNQPQHF. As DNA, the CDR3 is TGTGCCAGCAGCCGGGGCCACAATCAGCCCCAGCATTTT.

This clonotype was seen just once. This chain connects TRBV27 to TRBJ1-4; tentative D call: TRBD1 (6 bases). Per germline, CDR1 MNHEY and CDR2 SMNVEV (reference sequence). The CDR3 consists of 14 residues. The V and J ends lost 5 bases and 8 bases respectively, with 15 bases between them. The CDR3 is CASSRLGGLEKLFF. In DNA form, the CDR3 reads TGTGCCAGCAGTAGACTGGGGGGCTTAGAAAAACTGTTTTTT.

CDR3 nucleotides: TGCAGCGTCTCAAGCGGGAACACCGGGGAGCTGTTTTTT. Encoded protein: CSVSSGNTGELFF. The chain is built from TRBV29-1 and TRBJ2-2; D is possibly TRBD2 (5 bases). V was trimmed by 6 bases and J by 1 base, leaving 9 bases between them. CDR1 is SQVTM, CDR2 ANQGSEA, per germline. The CDR3 runs to 13 residues.

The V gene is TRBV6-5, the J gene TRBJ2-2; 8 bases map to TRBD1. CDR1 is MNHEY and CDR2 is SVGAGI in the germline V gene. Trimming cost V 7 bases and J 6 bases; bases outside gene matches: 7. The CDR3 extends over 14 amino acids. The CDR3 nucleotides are TGTGCCAGCAAACGGACAGGGTGGCCCGGGGAGCTGTTTTTT. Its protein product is CASKRTGWPGELFF.

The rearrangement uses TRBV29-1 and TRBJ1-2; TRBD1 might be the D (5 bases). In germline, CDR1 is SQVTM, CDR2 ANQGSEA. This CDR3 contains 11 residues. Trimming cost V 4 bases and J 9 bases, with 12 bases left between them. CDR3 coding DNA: TGCAGCGTTGGTGAAGACAGCCGCTACACCTTC. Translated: CSVGEDSRYTF.

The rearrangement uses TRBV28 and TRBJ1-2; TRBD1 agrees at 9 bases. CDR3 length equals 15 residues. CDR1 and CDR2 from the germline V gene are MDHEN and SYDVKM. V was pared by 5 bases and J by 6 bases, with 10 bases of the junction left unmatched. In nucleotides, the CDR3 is TGTGCCAGCAGTACACCGGGACAGGGTATCGATGGCTACACCTTC. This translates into CASSTPGQGIDGYTF.

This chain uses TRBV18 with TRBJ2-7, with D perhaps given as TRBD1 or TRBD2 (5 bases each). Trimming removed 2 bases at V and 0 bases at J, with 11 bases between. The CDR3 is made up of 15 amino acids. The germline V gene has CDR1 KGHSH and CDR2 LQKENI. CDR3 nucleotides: TGTGCCAGCTCACCATCCGGGGCCACCTCCTACGAGCAGTACTTC. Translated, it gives CASSPSGATSYEQYF. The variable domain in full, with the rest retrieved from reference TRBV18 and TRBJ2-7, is NAGVMQNPRHLVRRRGQEARLRCSPMKGHSHVYWYRQLPEEGLKFMVYLQKENIIDESGMPKERFSAEFPKEGPSILRIQQVVRGDSAAYFCASSPSGATSYEQYFGPGTRLTVT.

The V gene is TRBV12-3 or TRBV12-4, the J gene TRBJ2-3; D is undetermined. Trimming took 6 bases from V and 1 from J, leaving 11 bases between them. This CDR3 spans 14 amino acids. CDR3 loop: CASSLNAGTDTQYF. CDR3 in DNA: TGTGCCAGCAGCCTCAACGCGGGCACAGATACGCAGTATTTT.

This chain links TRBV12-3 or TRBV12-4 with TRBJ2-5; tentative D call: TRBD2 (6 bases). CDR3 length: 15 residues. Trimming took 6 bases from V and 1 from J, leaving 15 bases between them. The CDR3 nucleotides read TGTGCCAGCAGCCTTAGCGGAGTCAGCCAAGAGACCCAGTACTTC. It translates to CASSLSGVSQETQYF.

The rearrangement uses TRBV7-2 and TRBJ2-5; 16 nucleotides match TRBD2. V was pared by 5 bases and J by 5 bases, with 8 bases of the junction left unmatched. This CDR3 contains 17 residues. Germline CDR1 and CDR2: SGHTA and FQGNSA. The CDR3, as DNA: TGTGCCAGCAGCATGGGGACTAGCGGGGGGGCAGGGGAGACCCAGTACTTC. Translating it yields CASSMGTSGGAGETQYF.

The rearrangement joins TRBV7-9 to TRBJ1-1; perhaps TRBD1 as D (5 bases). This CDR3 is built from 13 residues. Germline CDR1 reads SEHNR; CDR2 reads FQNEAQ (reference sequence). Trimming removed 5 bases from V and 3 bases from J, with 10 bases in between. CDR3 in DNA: TGTGCCAGCAGCGCCAGGGCGGACACTGAAGCTTTCTTT. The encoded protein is CASSARADTEAFF.

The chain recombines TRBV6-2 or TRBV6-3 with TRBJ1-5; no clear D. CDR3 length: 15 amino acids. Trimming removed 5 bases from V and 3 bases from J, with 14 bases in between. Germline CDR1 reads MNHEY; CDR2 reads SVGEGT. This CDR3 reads CASSPRSGFNQPQHF. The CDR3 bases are TGTGCCAGCAGTCCCCGGTCTGGGTTCAATCAGCCCCAGCATTTT.

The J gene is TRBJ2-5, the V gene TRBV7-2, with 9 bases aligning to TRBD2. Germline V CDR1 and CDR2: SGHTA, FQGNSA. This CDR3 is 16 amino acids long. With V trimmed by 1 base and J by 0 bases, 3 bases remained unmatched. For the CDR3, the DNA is TGTGCCAGCAGCTTAGTGTCTAGCGGGGACCAAGAGACCCAGTACTTC. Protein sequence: CASSLVSSGDQETQYF.

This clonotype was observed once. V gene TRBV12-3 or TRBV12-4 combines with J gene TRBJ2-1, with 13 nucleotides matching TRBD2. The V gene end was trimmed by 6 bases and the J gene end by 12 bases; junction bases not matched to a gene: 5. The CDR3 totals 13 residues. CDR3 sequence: CASSQLAGGGQFF. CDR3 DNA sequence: TGTGCCAGCAGCCAACTAGCGGGAGGGGGGCAGTTCTTC.

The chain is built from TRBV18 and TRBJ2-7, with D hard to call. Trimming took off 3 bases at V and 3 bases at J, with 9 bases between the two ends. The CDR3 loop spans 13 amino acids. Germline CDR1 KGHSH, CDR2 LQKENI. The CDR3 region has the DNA TGTGCCAGCTCACCCAGACTCGGCTACGAGCAGTACTTC. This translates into CASSPRLGYEQYF.

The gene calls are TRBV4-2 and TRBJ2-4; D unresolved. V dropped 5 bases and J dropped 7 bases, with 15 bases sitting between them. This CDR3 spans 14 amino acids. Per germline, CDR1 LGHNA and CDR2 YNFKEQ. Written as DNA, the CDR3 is TGTGCCAGCAGCGCCCCGGACCCAAGGAACATTCAGTACTTC. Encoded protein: CASSAPDPRNIQYF.

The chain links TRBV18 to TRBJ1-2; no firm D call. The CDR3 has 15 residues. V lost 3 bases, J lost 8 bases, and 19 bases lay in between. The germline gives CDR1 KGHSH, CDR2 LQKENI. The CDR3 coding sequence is TGTGCCAGCTCACCCCTCGGGGAAGGCTTGAAGGGCTACACCTTC. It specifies CASSPLGEGLKGYTF. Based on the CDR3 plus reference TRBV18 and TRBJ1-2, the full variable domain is NAGVMQNPRHLVRRRGQEARLRCSPMKGHSHVYWYRQLPEEGLKFMVYLQKENIIDESGMPKERFSAEFPKEGPSILRIQQVVRGDSAAYFCASSPLGEGLKGYTFGSGTRLTVV.

The CDR3 DNA follows: TGTGCCAGCAGCCCCGGGACCACTACCGGGGAGCTGTTTTTT. This encodes CASSPGTTTGELFF. V usage is TRBV7-3 and J usage is TRBJ2-2; the D gene could be TRBD1 or TRBD2 (5 bases each). Germline assignment: CDR1 SGHTA and CDR2 FQGTGA. CDR3 length: 14 amino acids. Trimming shortened V by 5 bases and J by 5 bases, and 12 bases separated the two germline ends. Looking up the rest from reference TRBV7-3 and TRBJ2-2 gives the full variable domain: GAGVSQTPSNKVTEKGKYVELRCDPISGHTALYWYRQSLGQGPEFLIYFQGTGAADDSGLPNDRFFAVRPEGSVSTLKIQRTERGDSAVYLCASSPGTTTGELFFGEGSRLTVL.

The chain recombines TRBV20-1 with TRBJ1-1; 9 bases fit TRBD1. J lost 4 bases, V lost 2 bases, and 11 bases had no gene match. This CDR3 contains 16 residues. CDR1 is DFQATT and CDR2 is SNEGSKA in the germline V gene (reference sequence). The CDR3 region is CSARFLRWTGATEAFF. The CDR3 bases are TGCAGTGCTAGATTCCTCCGATGGACAGGGGCCACTGAAGCTTTCTTT.

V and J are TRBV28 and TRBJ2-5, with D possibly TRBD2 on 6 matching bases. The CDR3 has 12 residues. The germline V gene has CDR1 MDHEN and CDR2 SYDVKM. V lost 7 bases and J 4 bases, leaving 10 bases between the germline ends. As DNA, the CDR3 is TGTGCCAGCAATCTGGGAGGAGAGACCCAGTACTTC. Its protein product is CASNLGGETQYF.

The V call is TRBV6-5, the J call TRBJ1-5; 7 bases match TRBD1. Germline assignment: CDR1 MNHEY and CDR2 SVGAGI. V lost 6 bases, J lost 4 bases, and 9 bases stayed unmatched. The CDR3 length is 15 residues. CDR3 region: CASRRTGAQNQPQHF. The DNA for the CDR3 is TGTGCCAGCAGGCGTACAGGGGCCCAAAATCAGCCCCAGCATTTT.